Each of the 13 T cell receptor beta chains below was sequenced from the same sample in a study of liver allograft versus peripheral blood T cells. At the level of the study: The study compared liver allograft T cell receptor repertoires against peripheral blood repertoires of liver transplant recipients.

TCRdb reprocessed the reads with MiXCR, giving one entry per CDR3 protein. The sample contains a few thousand distinct CDR3 sequences, about a fifth of which appear only once. The receptors originated from a human patient who had a liver transplant. The graft donor may have given rise to some T cells.

Judged by abundance, this clonotype is medium-sized. The gene calls are TRBV12-3 or TRBV12-4 and TRBJ1-1; D ambiguous. CDR3 length equals 16 residues. Trimming shortened V by 6 bases and J by 1 base, and 18 bases separated the two germline ends. CDR3 DNA: TGTGCCAGCAGAGGCCGACGGACGGAGGGGAACACTGAAGCTTTCTTT. This sequence encodes CASRGRRTEGNTEAFF.

This clonotype is medium-sized by share. This sequence joins TRBV7-9 and TRBJ1-2; TRBD1 is a possible D gene (5 bases). The CDR3 contains 14 residues. Germline V gene data show CDR1 as SEHNR and CDR2 as FQNEAQ (reference sequence). The V end lost 5 bases, the J end lost 4 bases, and 14 bases lay between the germline ends. The CDR3: CASSPTGGSYGYTF. In DNA form, the CDR3 reads TGTGCCAGCAGCCCAACCGGGGGGAGCTATGGCTACACCTTC.

This clonotype rates as medium-sized. V is TRBV15 and J is TRBJ2-1; D may be TRBD1 (6 bases). Germline lookup yields CDR1 LNHNV and CDR2 YYDKDF (reference sequence). V lost 0 bases to trimming and J lost 12 bases, with 12 bases between them. This CDR3 contains 13 residues. CDR3 amino acids: CATSRDILGGQFF. In DNA form, the CDR3 reads TGTGCCACCAGCAGAGATATTTTAGGGGGGCAGTTCTTC.

This clonotype is judged medium-sized. J is TRBJ1-3 and V is TRBV10-3, with unresolved D. CDR3 size: 13 residues. Germline V CDR1 and CDR2: ENHRY, SYGVKD. Deletions cut 2 bases from V and 2 bases from J, with 4 bases between. In nucleotides, the CDR3 is TGTGCCATCAGTGAGAGGACTGGAAACACCATATATTTT. Its translation is CAISERTGNTIYF.

In its sample, this clonotype ranks as medium-sized. The rearrangement joins TRBV12-3 or TRBV12-4 to TRBJ2-1; the match to TRBD2 covers 11 bases. The CDR3 is 14 residues long. As DNA, the CDR3 is TGTGCTAGCGGGAGGGCTAGCTCCTACAATGAGCAGTTCTTC. It codes for CASGRASSYNEQFF.

Relative to its sample, this clonotype is medium-sized. The chain links TRBV6-5 to TRBJ2-1, with TRBD2 identical over 11 bases. The CDR3 extends over 15 amino acids. Germline-derived CDR1 and CDR2 are MNHEY and SVGAGI. Trimming removed 4 bases from V and 8 bases from J; junction bases left unmatched: 7. CDR3 in DNA: TGTGCCAGCAGTTCAAGACTAGCGGGGAACGATGAGCAGTTCTTC. Its protein is CASSSRLAGNDEQFF.

This clonotype is classed as medium-sized. The chain combines TRBV11-2 with TRBJ1-4; no clear D gene. Per germline, CDR1 SGHAT and CDR2 FQNNGV. V was pared by 0 bases and J by 5 bases, with 16 bases between. The CDR3 totals 17 residues. The chain's CDR3 is CASSLELWGSKNEKLFF. Written as DNA, the CDR3 is TGTGCCAGCAGCTTAGAGCTTTGGGGTAGCAAAAATGAAAAACTGTTTTTT.

This clonotype is judged medium-sized. The rearrangement uses TRBV24-1 and TRBJ2-5; 12 bases agree with TRBD2. Trimming cost V 5 bases and J 5 bases; bases outside gene matches: 5. This CDR3 region has 15 residues. Looked up from germline, CDR1 is KGHDR and CDR2 is SFDVKD. CDR3: CATSGRTSGVETQYF. CDR3 DNA: TGTGCCACCAGTGGACGGACTAGCGGGGTTGAGACCCAGTACTTC.

This clonotype is termed medium-sized. This rearrangement joins TRBV28 to TRBJ1-2; possible D gene TRBD1, 6 bases. This CDR3 is built from 15 residues. The V end was cut by 4 bases, the J end by 8 bases, with 20 bases between. Looked up from germline, CDR1 is MDHEN and CDR2 is SYDVKM. The CDR3 nucleotides are TGTGCCAGCAGTTACCCCCGCACAGGGACGGGCGGCTACACCTTC. Its translation: CASSYPRTGTGGYTF.

This clonotype is labeled as medium-sized. V gene TRBV19 combines with J gene TRBJ2-1, with 11 bases lining up with TRBD2. CDR1 and CDR2 (germline): LNHDA, SQIVND (reference sequence). Germline trimming cut 1 base from V and 7 bases from J; bases unmatched to any gene: 3. The CDR3 contains 15 residues. CDR3 sequence reads: CASSIGPSGRNEQFF. CDR3 nucleotide sequence: TGTGCCAGTAGTATAGGCCCTAGCGGGAGGAATGAGCAGTTCTTC.

This clonotype is medium-sized within its sample. The chain carries TRBV20-1 and TRBJ2-2; D might be TRBD1 (6 bases). Trimming shortened V by 7 bases and J by 0 bases, and 9 bases separated the two germline ends. Germline V lookup: CDR1 DFQATT, CDR2 SNEGSKA (reference sequence). The CDR3 extends over 13 amino acids. In nucleotides, the CDR3 is TGCAGTGTCAGGACAGCGAACACCGGGGAGCTGTTTTTT. It codes for CSVRTANTGELFF.

This clonotype is medium-sized by share. The chain combines TRBV28 with TRBJ1-5, with 8 bases identical to TRBD1. The CDR3 extends over 18 amino acids. Trimming took 8 bases from V and 2 from J; bases not matched to a gene: 17. Germline CDR1 and CDR2: MDHEN and SYDVKM. The CDR3 DNA follows: TGTGCCAGCCGCCCCTCTCCCCTCAGACAGGGGCGCAATCAGCCCCAGCATTTT. Translating gives CASRPSPLRQGRNQPQHF.

Here the CDR3 DNA reads TGTGCCGCAACAGGGTCGATCACCGGGGAGCTGTTTTTT. It translates to CAATGSITGELFF. The gene calls are TRBV2 and TRBJ2-2; D is perhaps TRBD1 (6 bases). Between the trimmed V and J ends, which lost 11 bases and 4 bases, there was a span of 14 bases. The CDR3 sequence is 13 residues long. Germline V gene data show CDR1 as SNHLY and CDR2 as FYNNEI.